The rows below give T cell receptor beta chains drawn from one sample of a study of T cells after posttransplantation cyclophosphamide. Clones were sequenced by immunoSEQ multiplex PCR, and TCRdb holds only the in-frame ones, with some missing. Among 12,000 or so clones listed, approximately 82% were seen once. This sample comprised PBMCs, obtained 350 to 400 days after allogeneic stem cell transplant with calcineurin inhibitor and methotrexate. These receptors were obtained from a male patient in his thirties who received an allogeneic stem cell transplant from an unrelated donor, was CMV-positive, and had acute GVHD only. Some T cells may arise from the graft donor. CDR3s include the opening cysteine and the closing phenylalanine or tryptophan. The D gene is left open where the match is weak. Some rows have no size entry. The others give once, few or many, or a class for an expanded clone.

j_call d_call v_call clone_size cdr3_aa cdr3_nt
TRBJ1-1 . TRBV11-3 . CASSLDPVNTEAFF TGTGCCAGCAGCTTAGATCCGGTGAACACTGAAGCTTTCTTT
TRBJ1-2 TRBD1 TRBV5-1 once CASSLETGFGYGYTF TGCGCCAGCAGCTTGGAGACAGGGTTTGGCTATGGCTACACCTTC
TRBJ1-1 . TRBV27 . CASSLSGRTSLDTEAFF TGTGCCAGCAGTTTATCGGGGAGGACTAGTCTTGACACTGAAGCTTTCTTT
TRBJ1-1 . TRBV7-9 . CASSLSTEAFF TGTGCCAGCAGCTTGTCTACTGAAGCTTTCTTT
TRBJ2-3 TRBD2 TRBV7-3 once CASSLGVAGVTDTQYF TGTGCCAGCAGCTTGGGGGTAGCGGGGGTCACAGATACGCAGTATTTT
TRBJ1-5 . TRBV6-5 . CASTSGLEPQHF TGTGCCAGCACCTCCGGGTTGGAGCCCCAGCATTTT
TRBJ2-1 TRBD1 TRBV5-1 few CASSLEDRGYNEQFF TGCGCCAGCAGCTTGGAGGACAGGGGGTACAATGAGCAGTTCTTC
TRBJ1-5 TRBD1 TRBV25-1 . CASSETGQYNQPQHF TGTGCCAGCAGTGAAACGGGACAGTATAATCAGCCCCAGCATTTT
TRBJ2-5 TRBD2 TRBV6-1 once CASSAGGGQETQYF TGTGCCAGCAGCGCGGGGGGGGGCCAAGAGACCCAGTACTTC
TRBJ2-2 TRBD1 TRBV10-3 . CAISEMDRGNTGELFF TGTGCCATCAGCGAAATGGACAGGGGGAACACCGGGGAGCTGTTTTTT
TRBJ1-4 . TRBV6-5 few CASTASPATNEKLFF TGTGCCAGCACCGCAAGCCCCGCAACTAATGAAAAACTGTTTTTT
TRBJ1-2 TRBD1 TRBV19 . CASITTAAGGVTNYGYTF TGTGCCAGTATCACCACGGCGGCAGGGGGAGTAACTAACTATGGCTACACCTTC
TRBJ1-4 TRBD1 TRBV19 . CASNSRAGGDEKLFF TGTGCCAGTAATAGTAGGGCAGGGGGTGACGAAAAACTGTTTTTT
TRBJ1-2 TRBD1 TRBV6-5 . CASWGFGGQDYGYTF TGTGCCAGCTGGGGATTCGGAGGACAGGACTATGGCTACACCTTC
TRBJ1-5 TRBD1 TRBV6-6 . CVSSSGGRSNQPQHF TGTGTCAGCAGTTCAGGGGGCCGGAGCAATCAGCCCCAGCATTTT
TRBJ1-2 . TRBV23-1 . CASRRGNGYTF TGCGCCAGCCGTAGGGGGAATGGCTACACCTTC